The subject of this entry is one TCR beta chain. TCRdb reprocessed the 5' RACE reads with MiXCR, giving one entry per CDR3 protein. The sample includes 100,000 to 150,000 distinct CDR3 sequences, approximately 15% of them seen just once. This sample was included in a study of T-cell memory formation after mild COVID-19. Trimming pared 1 base from V and 10 bases from J, leaving 11 bases between. The CDR3 has 13 amino acids. The germline V gene encodes CDR1 SEHNR and CDR2 FQNEAQ (reference sequence). Sequencing was carried out using PBMCs or a T cell subset sorted from them (not recorded which). The chain joins TRBV7-9 to TRBJ2-1; D is possibly TRBD2 (6 bases). The clonotype originates from an adult woman who had mild COVID-19 (a few samples of this study predate the infection). Cell type and time point are not known. The chain's CDR3 is CASSLGRGGEQFF. CDR3 nucleotide sequence: TGTGCCAGCAGCTTAGGACGGGGAGGAGAGCAGTTCTTC.